The T cell receptor (beta chain) under discussion was sequenced for a study of cytomegalovirus exposure and HLA in healthy donors. Notes on the study in general: Apart from CMV serostatus, no immune exposure information was available.

Donors were ostensibly healthy at sampling, although undocumented immune exposures were probable. V was pared by 6 bases and J by 3 bases, with 13 bases between. CDR3 length: 14 amino acids. Germline V CDR1 and CDR2: MNHEY, SVGAGI. The PCR employed 60 Vbeta primers together with 13 Jbeta primers. Sequencing used immunoSEQ multiplex PCR; TCRdb keeps in-frame clones, though not all of them. Of about 180,000 clones detected, 77% appear once; the ten largest clones hold over 1.1%. A remark on this clone: The antigen is not known.

Sequencing used PBMCs. The clonotype comes from a man aged 18-30 years in good health and CMV-seronegative. The chain links TRBV6-5 to TRBJ2-3; tentative D call: TRBD1 (5 bases). The CDR3 here is CASRPYPGTDTQYF. CDR3 in DNA: TGTGCCAGCAGACCCTATCCAGGGACAGATACGCAGTATTTT.